This paragraph covers one T cell receptor (beta chain) sequence. The study drew all its donors from Caucasian adults living in Nashville, Tennessee. V was pared by 5 bases and J by 1 base, with 12 bases between. Germline V gene data show CDR1 as MNHNY and CDR2 as SVGAGI (reference sequence). This CDR3 contains 14 residues. These data belong to a study of shared clonotypes between healthy human individuals. Sequencing was performed with immunoSEQ multiplex PCR; in TCRdb, only in-frame clones are kept and a portion is missing. The data show about 1.5 million clones, around 97% seen once. Material: naive CD4+ T cells sorted from blood. Subset indicated: CD45RA+ positively selected. The chain couples TRBV6-6 to TRBJ2-7; D remains unclear. The receptor was derived from a man aged 25-45 years in good health. The CDR3 DNA reads as TGTGCCAGCAGTGACACGCAGGAGTCCTACGAGCAGTACTTC. This gives the protein CASSDTQESYEQYF.